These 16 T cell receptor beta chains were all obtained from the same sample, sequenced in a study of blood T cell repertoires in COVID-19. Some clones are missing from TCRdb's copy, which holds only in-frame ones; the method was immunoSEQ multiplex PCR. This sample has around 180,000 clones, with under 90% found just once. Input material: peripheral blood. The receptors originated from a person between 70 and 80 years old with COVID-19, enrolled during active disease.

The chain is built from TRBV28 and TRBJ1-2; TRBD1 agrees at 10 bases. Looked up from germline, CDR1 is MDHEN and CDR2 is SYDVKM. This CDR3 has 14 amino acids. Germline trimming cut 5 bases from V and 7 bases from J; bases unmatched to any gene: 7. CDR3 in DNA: TGTGCCAGCAGTACCGGGACAGGGGTCCGTGGCTACACCTTC. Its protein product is CASSTGTGVRGYTF.

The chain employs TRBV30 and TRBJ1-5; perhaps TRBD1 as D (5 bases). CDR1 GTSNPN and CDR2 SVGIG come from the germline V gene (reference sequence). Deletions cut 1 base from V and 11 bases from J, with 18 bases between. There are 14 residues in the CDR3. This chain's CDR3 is CAWSGAQGSTSQHF. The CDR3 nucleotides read TGTGCCTGGAGTGGGGCGCAGGGTTCTACGTCCCAGCATTTT.

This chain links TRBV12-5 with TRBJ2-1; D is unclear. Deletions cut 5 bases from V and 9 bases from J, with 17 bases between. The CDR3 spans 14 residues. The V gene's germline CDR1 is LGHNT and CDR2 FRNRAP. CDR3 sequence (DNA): TGTGCTAGTGGTCCCGGGTGGTCTTCGGGTGAGCAGTTCTTC. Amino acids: CASGPGWSSGEQFF.

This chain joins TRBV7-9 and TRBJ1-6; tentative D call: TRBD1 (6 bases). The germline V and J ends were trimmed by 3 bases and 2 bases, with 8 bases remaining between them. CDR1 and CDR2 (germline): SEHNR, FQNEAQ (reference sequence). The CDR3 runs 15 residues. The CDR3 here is CASSFTGTYNSPLHF. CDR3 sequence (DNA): TGTGCCAGCAGCTTCACAGGGACCTATAATTCACCCCTCCACTTT.

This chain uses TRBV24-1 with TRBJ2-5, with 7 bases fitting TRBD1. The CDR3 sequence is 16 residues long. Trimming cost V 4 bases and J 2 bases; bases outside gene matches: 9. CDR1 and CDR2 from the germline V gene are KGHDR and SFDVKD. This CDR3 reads CATSDPADRLQETQYF. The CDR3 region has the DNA TGTGCCACCAGTGACCCCGCGGACAGGCTGCAAGAGACCCAGTACTTC.

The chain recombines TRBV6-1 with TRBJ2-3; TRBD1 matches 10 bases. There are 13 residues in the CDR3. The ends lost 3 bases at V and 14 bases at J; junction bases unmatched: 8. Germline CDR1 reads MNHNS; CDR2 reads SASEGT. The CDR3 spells CASSDTGQGGRYF. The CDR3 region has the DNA TGTGCCAGCAGTGACACCGGACAGGGGGGCCGGTATTTT.

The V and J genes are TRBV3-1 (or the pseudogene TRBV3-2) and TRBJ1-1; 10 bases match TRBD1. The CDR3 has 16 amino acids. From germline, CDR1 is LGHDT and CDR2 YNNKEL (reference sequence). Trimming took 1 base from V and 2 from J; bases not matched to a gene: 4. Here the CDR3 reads CASSQGQGASNTEAFF. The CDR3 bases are TGTGCCAGCAGCCAAGGACAGGGGGCCTCCAACACTGAAGCTTTCTTT.

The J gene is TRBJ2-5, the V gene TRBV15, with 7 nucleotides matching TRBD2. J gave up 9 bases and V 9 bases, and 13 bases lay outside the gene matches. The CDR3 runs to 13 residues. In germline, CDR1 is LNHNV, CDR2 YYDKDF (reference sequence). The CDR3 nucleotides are TGTGCCACAGCCAGCGGGGCCGGGAAGGCCCAGTACTTC. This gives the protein CATASGAGKAQYF. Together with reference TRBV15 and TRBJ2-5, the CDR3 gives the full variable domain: DAMVIQNPRYQVTQFGKPVTLSCSQTLNHNVMYWYQQKSSQAPKLLFHYYDKDFNNEADTPDNFQSRRPNTSFCFLDIRSPGLGDTAMYLCATASGAGKAQYFGPGTRLLVL.

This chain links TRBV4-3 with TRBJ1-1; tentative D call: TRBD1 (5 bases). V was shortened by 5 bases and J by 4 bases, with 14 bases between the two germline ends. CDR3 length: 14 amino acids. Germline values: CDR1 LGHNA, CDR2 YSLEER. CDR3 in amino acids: CASSYLAGGTEAFF. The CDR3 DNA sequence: TGCGCCAGCAGCTACCTGGCGGGGGGCACTGAAGCTTTCTTT.

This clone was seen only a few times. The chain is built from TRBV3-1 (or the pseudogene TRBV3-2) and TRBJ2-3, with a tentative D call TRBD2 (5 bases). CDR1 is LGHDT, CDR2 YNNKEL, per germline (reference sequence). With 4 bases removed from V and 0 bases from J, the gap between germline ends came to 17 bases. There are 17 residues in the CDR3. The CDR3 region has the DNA TGTGCCAGCAGCCTAGGGAGAGCGGTGCTGAGCACAGATACGCAGTATTTT. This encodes CASSLGRAVLSTDTQYF.

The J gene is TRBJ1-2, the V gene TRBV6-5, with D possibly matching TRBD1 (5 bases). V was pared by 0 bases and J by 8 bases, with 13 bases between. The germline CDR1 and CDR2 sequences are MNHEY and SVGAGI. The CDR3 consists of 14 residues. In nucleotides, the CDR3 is TGTGCCAGCAGTTACTCGGGGGGTGTGGACGGCTACACCTTC. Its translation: CASSYSGGVDGYTF.

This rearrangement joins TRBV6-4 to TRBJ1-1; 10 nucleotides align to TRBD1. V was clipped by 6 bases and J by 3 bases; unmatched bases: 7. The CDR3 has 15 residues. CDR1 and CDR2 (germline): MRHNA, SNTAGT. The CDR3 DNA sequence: TGTGCCAGCAGAGATACGGACAGGGGGGACACTGAAGCTTTCTTT. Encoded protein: CASRDTDRGDTEAFF.

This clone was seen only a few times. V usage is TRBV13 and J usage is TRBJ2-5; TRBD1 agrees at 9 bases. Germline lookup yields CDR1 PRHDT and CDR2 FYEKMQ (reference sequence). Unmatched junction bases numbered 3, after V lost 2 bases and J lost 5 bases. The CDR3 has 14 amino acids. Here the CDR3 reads CASSLLTGGETQYF. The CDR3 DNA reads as TGTGCCAGCAGCTTACTGACAGGGGGGGAGACCCAGTACTTC.

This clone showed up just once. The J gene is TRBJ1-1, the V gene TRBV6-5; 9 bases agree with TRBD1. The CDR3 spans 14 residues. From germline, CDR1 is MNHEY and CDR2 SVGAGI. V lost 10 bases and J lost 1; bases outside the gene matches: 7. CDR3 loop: CATRWDRENTEAFF. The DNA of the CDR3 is TGTGCCACCAGATGGGACAGGGAGAACACTGAAGCTTTCTTT.

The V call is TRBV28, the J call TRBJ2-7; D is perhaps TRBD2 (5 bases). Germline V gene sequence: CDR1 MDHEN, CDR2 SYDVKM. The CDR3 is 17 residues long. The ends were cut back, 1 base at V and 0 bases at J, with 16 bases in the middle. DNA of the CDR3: TGTGCCAGCAGTTTATTCGTAAATAGCGCCTTCTCCTACGAGCAGTACTTC. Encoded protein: CASSLFVNSAFSYEQYF.

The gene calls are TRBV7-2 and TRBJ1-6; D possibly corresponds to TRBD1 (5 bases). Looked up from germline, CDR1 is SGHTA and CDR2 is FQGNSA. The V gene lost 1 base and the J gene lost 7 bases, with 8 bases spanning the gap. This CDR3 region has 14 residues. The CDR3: CASSLGGVNSPLHF. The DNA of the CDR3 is TGTGCCAGCAGCTTAGGGGGGGTGAATTCACCCCTCCACTTT.